This note documents a single TCR beta chain sequence. Its antigen is unknown. The V and J ends lost 1 base and 4 bases, in that order; junction bases with no gene match: 7. Germline V gene sequence: CDR1 KGHSH, CDR2 LQKENI. This CDR3 comprises 16 residues. Specimens obtained from alopecia areata patients comprised lesional scalp punch biopsies and peripheral blood. This sample was taken from a study of CD8+ T cells in alopecia areata. General study findings and limits: Resident alphabeta T-cell populations of normal skin are likewise subject to sequencing in scalp samples. Possibly as an HLA-related effect, TCR sharing across patients appeared less clear than in mice.

It was cDNA, reverse transcribed from extracted RNA, that served as the sequencing template. Sequencing used immunoSEQ multiplex PCR; TCRdb keeps in-frame clones, though not all of them. Of about 120,000 clones in the sample, 47% were seen once. V gene TRBV18 combines with J gene TRBJ2-7; 10 bases match TRBD1. Specimen: NKG2D-low CD8+ T cells sorted from blood. This TCR derives from a human donor with alopecia areata. The CDR3 DNA follows: TGTGCCAGCTCACCACTACCCGGGACAGGGGAATACGAGCAGTACTTC. Translating gives CASSPLPGTGEYEQYF.